The rows below give T cell receptor beta chains drawn from one sample of a study of blood T cell repertoires in COVID-19. Clones were read by immunoSEQ multiplex PCR, and TCRdb kept only the in-frame ones, dropping some. The data show 150,000 or so clones, with over 65% seen just once and 2.5% to 3% held by the top ten. Input material: peripheral blood. The receptors stem from a woman aged 80 or over with acute or convalescent COVID-19. The CDR3 runs from the conserved cysteine through the conserved F or W. The D gene is left open where the match is weak. For some rows the clone size is stated as once, few or many, or as a class when expanded; others skip it.

size	D	V	J	DNA	CDR3
-	-	TRBV6-5	TRBJ1-4	TGTGCCAGCAGCCGGCCGGTGGAGGGAAAACTGTTTTTT	CASSRPVEGKLFF
-	-	TRBV27	TRBJ1-5	TGTGCCAGCAGTAAAGGGGACAACGTTAATCAGCCCCAGCATTTT	CASSKGDNVNQPQHF
-	-	TRBV2	TRBJ1-3	TGTGCCAGCGCGCGGGAGGGGGGCGCGAATGGAAACACCATATATTTT	CASAREGGANGNTIYF
few	-	TRBV27	TRBJ2-1	TGTGCCAGCAGTAGTGACGGGATTTACAATGAGCAGTTCTTC	CASSSDGIYNEQFF
-	TRBD2	TRBV3-1/TRBV3-2	TRBJ2-1	TGTGCCAGCAGCCAGGGGTCATGGGCTAGCGGGCACAATGAGCAGTTCTTC	CASSQGSWASGHNEQFF
-	TRBD2	TRBV7-8	TRBJ2-3	TGTGCCAGCAGTTCGGGACTAGCGGGGGTTGATACGCAGTATTTT	CASSSGLAGVDTQYF
-	-	TRBV28	TRBJ1-5	TGTGCCTCCTCCCAGGCGAATCTACGCCAGCCCCAGCATTTT	CASSQANLRQPQHF
-	TRBD2	TRBV7-2	TRBJ2-5	TGTGCCAGCAGCCCACCAGGAGCGGGAGGGCCGGAGACCCAGTACTTC	CASSPPGAGGPETQYF
-	-	TRBV27	TRBJ2-7	TGTGCCAGCAGTTCGAGGTTTTCTCCCTTTTTAGAGCAGTACTTC	CASSSRFSPFLEQYF
-	TRBD1	TRBV19	TRBJ1-2	TGTGCCAGTAGTATAGCCCAGACAGGGCTTGGGGACTATGGCTACACCTTC	CASSIAQTGLGDYGYTF
-	-	TRBV7-3	TRBJ2-6	TGTGCCAGCAGCCTAAATCTTGGGGCCAACGTCCTGACTTTC	CASSLNLGANVLTF
-	-	TRBV7-2	TRBJ1-1	TGTGCCAGCAGCGTGTCCCTTGAGGGAGGCACTGAAGCTTTCTTT	CASSVSLEGGTEAFF
few	TRBD1	TRBV12-3/TRBV12-4	TRBJ1-5	TGTGCCAGCAGATCGACAGGGGATCAGCCCCAGCATTTT	CASRSTGDQPQHF
-	TRBD1	TRBV5-1	TRBJ2-1	TGCGCCAGCAGCTTGGATCAGGGGGTACACAATGAGCAGTTCTTC	CASSLDQGVHNEQFF
-	-	TRBV2	TRBJ2-7	TGTGCCAGCAGGACCTCACTAGGAAACTACGAGCAGTACTTC	CASRTSLGNYEQYF
-	TRBD2	TRBV28	TRBJ2-1	TGTGCCAGCAGTTCCCAACTCGGACTAGCGAGGGATGAGCAGTTCTTC	CASSSQLGLARDEQFF
-	TRBD2	TRBV11-1	TRBJ2-1	TGTGCCAGCAGCTTAACTAGCGGGTACAATGAGCAGTTCTTC	CASSLTSGYNEQFF
-	-	TRBV11-1	TRBJ2-3	TGTGCCAGCGGTCCACAGGGTTGGGGAGATACGCAGTATTTT	CASGPQGWGDTQYF
few	TRBD2	TRBV7-2	TRBJ2-7	TGTGCCAGCAGCTTGCGTAGCGGGAGTTGGGCCCACGAGCAGTACTTC	CASSLRSGSWAHEQYF
-	TRBD1	TRBV7-9	TRBJ2-1	TGTGCCAGCAGTCGACAGGGGCCTTACAATGAGCAGTTCTTC	CASSRQGPYNEQFF
-	TRBD1	TRBV19	TRBJ2-7	TGTGCCAGTAGTATACAGGGGGCAGGGGAGCAGTACTTC	CASSIQGAGEQYF
-	TRBD1	TRBV29-1	TRBJ2-5	TGCAGCGTTGCTCTCGACAGGGGGCTTGGGGAGACCCAGTACTTC	CSVALDRGLGETQYF
once	TRBD1	TRBV11-2	TRBJ2-7	TGTGCCAGCAGCTTAGATATAGGGGGCCACGAGCAGTACTTC	CASSLDIGGHEQYF
-	-	TRBV28	TRBJ1-2	TGTGCCAGCAGAGAGTCCGGACAGTCCTTCTATGGCTACACCTTC	CASRESGQSFYGYTF
many	TRBD2	TRBV14	TRBJ2-5	TGTGCCAGCAGCCAAGATGCTCGCGGGAGGCCCCAAGAGACCCAGTACTTC	CASSQDARGRPQETQYF
-	TRBD2	TRBV19	TRBJ2-3	TGTGCCAGTAAGGTGGGGGGGACTAGCTTATATACGCAGTATTTT	CASKVGGTSLYTQYF
-	TRBD2	TRBV7-2	TRBJ2-7	TGTGCCAGCAGCTTAGAACTAGCGGGTGAGGAGCAGTACTTC	CASSLELAGEEQYF
-	TRBD1	TRBV5-1	TRBJ2-3	TGCGCCAGCAGCCTTCAGGGGGCCGGAGATACGCAGTATTTT	CASSLQGAGDTQYF
-	TRBD2	TRBV9	TRBJ2-1	TGTGCCAGCAGCGTAGGTGGGAGGGCCTTCAACAATGAGCAGTTCTTC	CASSVGGRAFNNEQFF
-	TRBD1	TRBV5-4	TRBJ2-5	TGTGCCAGCAGCTCAGACAGGGTGTGGCAAGAGACCCAGTACTTC	CASSSDRVWQETQYF
few	TRBD1	TRBV6-5	TRBJ1-2	TGTGCCAGCTCTCCAAACACAGGGGCTAGGGGCTACACCTTC	CASSPNTGARGYTF
few	-	TRBV2	TRBJ1-5	TGTGCCAGCACACTTCAGGTCAATCAGCCCCAGCATTTT	CASTLQVNQPQHF
-	TRBD1	TRBV28	TRBJ1-5	TGTGCCAGCAGCCGTTACGTGGACAGGGGTTATAGCAATCAGCCCCAGCATTTT	CASSRYVDRGYSNQPQHF
few	TRBD2	TRBV5-1	TRBJ2-7	TGCGCCAGCAGCTTGGATCCTAGCGGGAGCGCCTACGAGCAGTACTTC	CASSLDPSGSAYEQYF
-	-	TRBV10-3	TRBJ1-2	TGTGCCATCCAAGCACTTAGGGAAACAGGCCTGGGAGGCTACACCTTC	CAIQALRETGLGGYTF
-	-	TRBV3-1/TRBV3-2	TRBJ2-7	TGTGCCAGCAGCCAAGGAAGTCGAGGGAACTACGAGCAGTACTTC	CASSQGSRGNYEQYF
-	TRBD2	TRBV7-7	TRBJ2-5	TGTGCCAGCAGCCCGGGGAGCGGGAGCCAAGAGACCCAGTACTTC	CASSPGSGSQETQYF
-	-	TRBV6-1	TRBJ1-1	TGTGCCAGCAGTGAAGACAGGGACACTGAAGCTTTCTTT	CASSEDRDTEAFF
-	-	TRBV5-1	TRBJ1-1	TGCGCCAGCGCTTTACCTACAGGGACCACTGAAGCTTTCTTT	CASALPTGTTEAFF
once	-	TRBV20-1	TRBJ2-7	TGCAGTGCTAGCCGACCCGGGGAGCAGTACTTC	CSASRPGEQYF
-	-	TRBV3-1/TRBV3-2	TRBJ2-5	TGTGCCAGCAGCCAAGATCTAGCTCCAGAGACCCAGTACTTC	CASSQDLAPETQYF
few	TRBD2	TRBV4-1	TRBJ2-5	TGCGCCAGCAGCCAAGCTACTAGCGTTCAAGAGACCCAGTACTTC	CASSQATSVQETQYF
-	TRBD2	TRBV5-4	TRBJ2-3	TGTGCCAGCAGCTTCAGGACTAGCGGGATCGATACGCAGTATTTT	CASSFRTSGIDTQYF
-	TRBD1	TRBV3-1/TRBV3-2	TRBJ1-2	TGTGCCAGCAGCCAGAGAGGCGGGACAGCCTATGGCTACACCTTC	CASSQRGGTAYGYTF
-	-	TRBV19	TRBJ2-2	TGTGCCAGTAGTTCGGGGGGCTCGGCAACCGGGGAGCTGTTTTTT	CASSSGGSATGELFF
once	-	TRBV7-8	TRBJ2-3	TGTGCCAGCAGCCGGGGACTTGTCACAGATACGCAGTATTTT	CASSRGLVTDTQYF
-	TRBD1	TRBV27	TRBJ1-1	TGTGCCAGCAGTACAGGGGGCTATACTGAAGCTTTCTTT	CASSTGGYTEAFF
-	TRBD1	TRBV24-1	TRBJ2-3	TGTGCCACCAGTGATCGGGACAGGGGAACAGATACGCAGTATTTT	CATSDRDRGTDTQYF
-	TRBD2	TRBV5-1	TRBJ2-7	TGCGCCAGCAGCCCGGGACTAGCGGGAGGGCGCGAGCAGTACTTC	CASSPGLAGGREQYF
-	TRBD2	TRBV5-1	TRBJ2-7	TGCGCCAGCAGCTTGGAAGGCGGGAGCTACGAGCAGTACTTC	CASSLEGGSYEQYF
-	TRBD2	TRBV5-1	TRBJ2-1	TGCGCCAGCTCCTTAGCGACTAGCGGATACAATGAGCAGTTCTTC	CASSLATSGYNEQFF
-	TRBD2	TRBV6-2/TRBV6-3	TRBJ2-7	TGTGCCAGCAGCCCTCTTTTGCGGGAGGGAACCTACGAGCAGTACTTC	CASSPLLREGTYEQYF
-	TRBD1	TRBV5-1	TRBJ2-7	TGCGCCAGCAGCTGGGGACAGGGCCGGGGGGAGCAGTACTTC	CASSWGQGRGEQYF
-	-	TRBV27	TRBJ2-7	TGTGCCAGCAGTACCCGGACAGAGAGCTCCTACGAGCAGTACTTC	CASSTRTESSYEQYF
few	TRBD1	TRBV4-1	TRBJ1-5	TGCGCCAGCAGCCAAACCGGACAGGGCGGGGGTCAGCCCCAGCATTTT	CASSQTGQGGGQPQHF